The clone carrying this T cell receptor (beta chain) appeared many times. Looked up from germline, CDR1 is MNHNS and CDR2 is SASEGT. Germline trimming cut 6 bases from V and 1 base from J; bases unmatched to any gene: 4. This CDR3 contains 15 residues. The sample originates from a study of T cells after yellow fever vaccination. One entry per CDR3 protein results from TCRdb running MiXCR on the 5' RACE reads. Of more than 75,000 distinct CDR3 sequences listed, roughly 9% are singletons. The chain recombines TRBV6-1 with TRBJ1-5; 9 bases map to TRBD1. The sample consisted of CD8+ T cells not binding an NS4B(214-222) dextramer, sorted from PBMCs, taken around 14 days after the first yellow fever vaccination. The receptor comes from a man younger than 35 who received the YFV17D yellow fever vaccine. The CDR3 loop is CASSPGQGSNQPQHF. The CDR3 nucleotides read TGTGCCAGCAGCCCCGGACAGGGGAGCAATCAGCCCCAGCATTTT.